The 5 T cell receptor beta chains below all came from one sample that was sequenced in a study of spatial heterogeneity in lung cancer (dated by TCRdb to about 2019). Antigens of these TCRs are unknown. This specimen's time point label, interpreted: sample taken at primary tumor resection. Library method: 5' RACE. Sequencing was carried out with a NextSeq 500. The raw public data were reprocessed by TCRdb itself: fastp quality trimming at Q25, MiXCR clonotype calling, in-frame beta chains only. Each CDR3 protein gets just one entry, which takes the most common genes and DNA from the rows behind it. Within this sample are some 100,000 distinct CDR3 sequences, with around 4.8% of them counted one time only. The ten most abundant clones make up over 20% of the sample. What the work shows at the level of the full study, not this receptor alone: The tumor nonsynonymous mutation count correlated with the number of expanded alpha and beta TCRs within the tumor.

Sequences were derived from lung tumor tissue, sampled at surgery. These TCRs come from a male donor with early-stage non-small cell lung cancer.

This clonotype was seen repeatedly, ten times or more. The chain employs TRBV10-2 and TRBJ1-5, with no clear D. V gave up 2 bases and J gave up 4 bases, with 6 bases separating them. Germline V gene data show CDR1 as WSHSY and CDR2 as SAAADI. CDR3 size: 13 residues. CDR3 coding DNA: TGCGCCAGCAGTGAGGTAAGGAATCAGCCCCAGCATTTT. Amino acid sequence: CASSEVRNQPQHF.

This clonotype was seen repeatedly, ten times or more. This chain uses TRBV7-2 with TRBJ2-3; 10 bases align to TRBD1. The CDR3 consists of 16 residues. Trimming cost V 0 bases and J 5 bases; bases outside gene matches: 5. Germline assignment: CDR1 SGHTA and CDR2 FQGNSA. The CDR3 region has the DNA TGTGCCAGCAGCTTAGCGGGACAGGGGACCGGAGATACGCAGTATTTT. It codes for CASSLAGQGTGDTQYF.

Details on this clonotype: A clone one base away is much larger, so this may be a read error. The gene calls are TRBV19 and TRBJ2-5, with TRBD1 matching over 9 bases. Germline V lookup: CDR1 LNHDA, CDR2 SQIVND (reference sequence). Unmatched junction bases numbered 12, after V lost 8 bases and J lost 5 bases. The CDR3 is made up of 15 amino acids. In DNA form, the CDR3 reads TGTGCCAGTGGCCCCGGGACAGGGCCCCAGGAGACCCAGTACTTC. Encoded protein: CASGPGTGPQETQYF.

This clonotype was detected ten times or more. V is TRBV7-2 and J is TRBJ2-1; D perhaps matches TRBD2 (5 bases). Germline CDR1 SGHTA, CDR2 FQGNSA. Trimming pared 5 bases from V and 3 bases from J, leaving 20 bases between. The CDR3 length is 17 residues. CDR3 sequence reads: CASSPNLGKRHYNEQFF. CDR3 nucleotide sequence: TGTGCCAGCAGCCCAAATCTGGGCAAGCGGCACTACAATGAGCAGTTCTTC.

A few counts support this clonotype. V is TRBV7-2 and J is TRBJ1-1; D not certain. The CDR3 runs 13 residues. The V and J ends lost 1 base and 6 bases respectively, with 9 bases between them. Germline CDR1 reads SGHTA; CDR2 reads FQGNSA. CDR3 in DNA: TGTGCCAGCAGCTTAGAGATAGAGTCTGAAGCTTTCTTT. Translated, it gives CASSLEIESEAFF.